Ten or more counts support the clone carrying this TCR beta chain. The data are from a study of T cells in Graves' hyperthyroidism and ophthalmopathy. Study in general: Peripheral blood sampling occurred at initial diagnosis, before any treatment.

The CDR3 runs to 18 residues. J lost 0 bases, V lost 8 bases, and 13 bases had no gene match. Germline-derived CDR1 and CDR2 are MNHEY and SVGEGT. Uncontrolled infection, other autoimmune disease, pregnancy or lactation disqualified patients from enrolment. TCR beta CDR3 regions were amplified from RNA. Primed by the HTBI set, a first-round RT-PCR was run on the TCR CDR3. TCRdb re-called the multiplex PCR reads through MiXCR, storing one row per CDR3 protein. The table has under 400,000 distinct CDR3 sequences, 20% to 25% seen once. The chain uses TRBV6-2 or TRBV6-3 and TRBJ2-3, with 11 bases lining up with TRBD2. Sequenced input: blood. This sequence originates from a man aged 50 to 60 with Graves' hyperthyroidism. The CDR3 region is CASAPLAGALGSTDTQYF. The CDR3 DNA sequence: TGTGCCAGCGCCCCACTAGCGGGAGCGCTGGGTAGCACAGATACGCAGTATTTT.